This T cell receptor (beta chain) was found in a study of OX40 agonist ivuxolimab in advanced cancers. Study-level information: The study treated patients with ivuxolimab, an agonistic anti-OX40 (CD134) antibody.

Germline values: CDR1 SNHLY, CDR2 FYNNEI. V lost 5 bases and J 13 bases, leaving 18 bases between the germline ends. The CDR3 consists of 13 residues. With regard to this clone: Its antigen remains unknown.

Study-level findings and limits: The study found that CD8+ T cells averaged more expanded clones than CD4+.

The data were produced by immunoSEQ multiplex PCR, yet TCRdb's version contains in-frame clones alone and is incomplete. The sample records about 55,000 clones, roughly 86% being singletons. People who had autoimmune disease history or systemic immunosuppression were excluded. The sequences come from CD4+ or CD8+ T cells sorted from blood, collected in a trial of the OX40 agonist ivuxolimab. V is TRBV2 and J is TRBJ2-1; D might be TRBD1 (5 bases). The clonotype originates from an adult with an advanced solid tumor such as melanoma, head and neck, liver or kidney cancer. Here the CDR3 reads CASSQGAETEQFF. The DNA for the CDR3 is TGTGCCAGCAGTCAAGGGGCCGAGACAGAACAGTTCTTC.